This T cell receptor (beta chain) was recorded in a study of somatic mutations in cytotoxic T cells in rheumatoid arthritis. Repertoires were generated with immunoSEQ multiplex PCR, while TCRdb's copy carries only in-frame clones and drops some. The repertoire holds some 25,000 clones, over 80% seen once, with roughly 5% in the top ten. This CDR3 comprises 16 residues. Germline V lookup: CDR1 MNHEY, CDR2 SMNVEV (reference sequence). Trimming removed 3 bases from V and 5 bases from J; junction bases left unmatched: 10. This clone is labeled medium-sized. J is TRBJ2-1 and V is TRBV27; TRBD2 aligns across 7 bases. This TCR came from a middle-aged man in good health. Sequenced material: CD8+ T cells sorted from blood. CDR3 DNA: TGTGCCAGCAGTTTGTATCTTAGCGGGCCAGACAATGAGCAGTTCTTC. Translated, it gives CASSLYLSGPDNEQFF.